This record covers a single T cell receptor (beta chain). This CDR3 spans 13 amino acids. V lost 8 bases to trimming and J lost 2 bases, with 13 bases between them. Germline assignment: CDR1 SNHLY and CDR2 FYNNEI. This sample was included in a study of shared clonotypes between healthy human individuals. Each cell subset's genomic DNA was divided evenly among several immunoSEQ plates. Unsorted PBMC replicate PCRs drew on around 270 ng DNA, representing approximately 27,000 T cell genomes. Original processing methods: ImmunoSEQ supplied junction-only sequences lacking quality scores, so filtering was different. Repertoires were generated with immunoSEQ multiplex PCR, while TCRdb's copy carries only in-frame clones and drops some. The V and J calls and clone size are taken from that table; D and trimming were inferred from the DNA. This table has roughly 500,000 clones, 70% to 80% appearing once.

The sequenced sample was PBMCs. The chain combines TRBV2 with TRBJ2-7; D possibly corresponds to TRBD2 (6 bases). This TCR came from a middle-aged woman in good health. Some clones in this sample may be carry-over from other donors' samples. CDR3 amino acids: CASLGLSTYEQYF. Here the CDR3 DNA reads TGTGCCAGCCTGGGACTCTCTACCTACGAGCAGTACTTC.